Below, 20 T cell receptor beta chains from the same sample are listed, as sequenced in a study of post-analysis software for immune sequencing data. Broader study findings: The five TRBV segments detected at higher frequency in patients than in controls included TRBV5-6, TRBV5-1 and TRBV20-1.

No antigen is known for these receptors. Prepared libraries of TCR beta cDNA carried unique molecular identifiers. TCRdb redid the calling of the PCR reads with MiXCR, one entry per CDR3 protein. The sample shows 750,000 to 900,000 distinct CDR3 sequences, around 45% of them seen only once. Sample: blood. These receptors originate from a girl aged 5-17 years with multiple sclerosis.

The V and J genes are TRBV29-1 and TRBJ2-1, with 10 bases lining up with TRBD2. The V segment lost 5 bases and the J segment 8 bases; nucleotides outside the gene matches: 12. This CDR3 is 15 amino acids long. Germline V gene sequence: CDR1 SQVTM, CDR2 ANQGSEA. This chain's CDR3 is CSVRLSSGSPDEQFF. Written as DNA, the CDR3 is TGCAGCGTTAGGTTGTCTAGCGGGAGTCCTGATGAGCAGTTCTTC.

This clonotype was observed a single time. This chain uses TRBV7-4 with TRBJ2-5; D uncertain. Germline V gene lookup returns CDR1 SGHVT and CDR2 SQSDAQ. Trimming cost V 4 bases and J 5 bases, with 11 bases left between them. The CDR3 is made up of 13 amino acids. The CDR3 coding sequence is TGTGCCAGCAGCTCCCCAATAGGGGAGACCCAGTACTTC. This gives the protein CASSSPIGETQYF.

The sample holds a few counts of this clonotype. The chain combines TRBV28 with TRBJ2-7; TRBD2 might be the D (5 bases). The CDR3 contains 13 residues. CDR1 is MDHEN, CDR2 SYDVKM, per germline. Trimming removed 3 bases at V and 6 bases at J, with 12 bases between. CDR3 sequence reads: CASSFAGVVEQYF. CDR3 bases: TGTGCCAGCAGTTTCGCCGGGGTCGTCGAGCAGTACTTC.

This clonotype came up a few times. The chain employs TRBV4-1 and TRBJ2-3, with 8 bases lining up with TRBD1. Germline assignment: CDR1 MGHRA and CDR2 YSYEKL. V lost 2 bases to trimming and J lost 2 bases; unmatched junction nucleotides: 6. The CDR3 length is 16 residues. In DNA, the CDR3 is TGCGCCAGCAGCCAATCAGACAGGGGATACACAGATACGCAGTATTTT. Translating gives CASSQSDRGYTDTQYF.

The CDR3 DNA reads as TGTGCCACCCAGACACCTCTCACAGATACGCAGTATTTT. Encoded protein: CATQTPLTDTQYF. The chain carries TRBV7-8 and TRBJ2-3; D not certain. This CDR3 is 13 amino acids long. The germline V and J ends were trimmed by 10 bases and 2 bases, with 13 bases remaining between them. Germline V gene data show CDR1 as SGHVS and CDR2 as FQNEAQ. Combining the CDR3 with reference TRBV7-8 and TRBJ2-3 gives the whole variable domain GAGVSQSPRYKVAKRGQDVALRCDPISGHVSLFWYQQALGQGPEFLTYFQNEAQLDKSGLPSDRFFAERPEGSVSTLKIQRTQQEDSAVYLCATQTPLTDTQYFGPGTRLTVL.

This chain connects TRBV20-1 to TRBJ2-3; TRBD2 aligns across 8 bases. This CDR3 region has 12 residues. V lost 3 bases and J lost 4; bases outside the gene matches: 0. Germline CDR1 and CDR2: DFQATT and SNEGSKA (reference sequence). The CDR3 sequence: CSASGRADTQYF. Written as DNA, the CDR3 is TGCAGTGCTAGCGGGAGGGCAGATACGCAGTATTTT.

The chain has TRBV7-8 and TRBJ2-1; D unclear. The CDR3 spans 16 residues. Germline V CDR1 and CDR2: SGHVS, FQNEAQ. V was cut by 4 bases and J by 1 base, with 14 bases left in between. CDR3 in amino acids: CASSSPTSPSYNEQFF. CDR3 in DNA: TGTGCCAGCAGCTCCCCGACTTCTCCTTCCTACAATGAGCAGTTCTTC.

The chain recombines TRBV6-5 with TRBJ2-1, with 11 positions matching TRBD2. From germline, CDR1 is MNHEY and CDR2 SVGAGI. The V gene end was trimmed by 0 bases and the J gene end by 2 bases; junction bases not matched to a gene: 12. This CDR3 spans 20 amino acids. CDR3 sequence: CASSYSIELAGVGAYNEQFF. CDR3 DNA: TGTGCCAGCAGTTACTCGATTGAACTAGCGGGAGTAGGCGCCTACAATGAGCAGTTCTTC.

This clonotype was observed a single time. V is TRBV5-6 and J is TRBJ2-7, with TRBD1 matching 9 bases. Germline V gene data show CDR1 as SGHDT and CDR2 as YYEEEE. The V segment lost 3 bases and the J segment 4 bases; nucleotides outside the gene matches: 14. The CDR3 has 17 residues. The CDR3 coding sequence is TGTGCCAGCAGCTCGAGTGGACAGGGGCGATTATCATACGAGCAGTACTTC. Its protein product is CASSSSGQGRLSYEQYF.

The V call is TRBV3-1, the J call TRBJ1-1, with a weak D call TRBD1 (6 bases). V lost 5 bases and J lost 0, with 25 bases in between. Germline-derived CDR1 and CDR2 are LGHDT and YNNKEL (reference sequence). The CDR3 runs to 19 residues. The CDR3, as DNA: TGTGCCAGCAGCACATTATGGGGGCGAGAAACTGGGGTGAACACTGAAGCTTTCTTT. Its protein product is CASSTLWGRETGVNTEAFF.

This clonotype turned up a few times. V and J are TRBV20-1 and TRBJ2-5; D is perhaps TRBD2 (6 bases). The germline CDR1 and CDR2 sequences are DFQATT and SNEGSKA (reference sequence). The CDR3 loop spans 14 amino acids. The V gene lost 3 bases and the J gene lost 4 bases, with 15 bases spanning the gap. The DNA for the CDR3 is TGCAGTGCTAGGTCGGGGGTGAGAAGAGAGACCCAGTACTTC. This sequence encodes CSARSGVRRETQYF.

This chain's CDR3 is CASSSGRRNEQFF. CDR3 coding DNA: TGTGCCAGCAGCTCGGGGAGGCGGAATGAGCAGTTCTTC. The V and J genes are TRBV3-1 and TRBJ2-1; possibly TRBD2 for D (6 bases). The CDR3 length is 13 residues. Germline-derived CDR1 and CDR2 are LGHDT and YNNKEL (reference sequence). The ends were cut back, 5 bases at V and 7 bases at J, with 12 bases in the middle.

The V gene is TRBV3-1, the J gene TRBJ2-1; D unresolved. The CDR3 contains 15 residues. Germline V gives CDR1 LGHDT, CDR2 YNNKEL (reference sequence). Deletions cut 0 bases from V and 1 base from J, with 7 bases between. CDR3 coding DNA: TGTGCCAGCAGCCAAGAACTAAGATCCTACAATGAGCAGTTCTTC. This gives the protein CASSQELRSYNEQFF.

Many counts were recorded for this clonotype. The genes are TRBV2 and TRBJ2-5; D is possibly TRBD2 (6 bases). Germline CDR1 and CDR2: SNHLY and FYNNEI. The germline V and J ends were trimmed by 6 bases and 2 bases, with 13 bases remaining between them. This CDR3 has 14 amino acids. The CDR3 nucleotides read TGTGCCAGCAGAACCGGGACTCAACAAGAGACCCAGTACTTC. Translated: CASRTGTQQETQYF.

This clonotype turned up a few times. The rearrangement links TRBV20-1 to TRBJ2-3; 14 bases agree with TRBD2. The CDR3 contains 14 residues. J was trimmed by 9 bases and V by 6 bases; bases with no gene match: 8. CDR1 is DFQATT, CDR2 SNEGSKA, per germline (reference sequence). The CDR3 loop is CSAPGLAGVDTQYF. The CDR3 DNA reads as TGCAGTGCGCCGGGACTAGCGGGAGTCGACACGCAGTATTTT.

This clonotype was counted only a few times. This chain connects TRBV20-1 to TRBJ2-1; tentative D call: TRBD2 (5 bases). The CDR3 has 12 residues. Germline loops: CDR1 DFQATT, CDR2 SNEGSKA (reference sequence). Trimming stripped 5 bases from V and 7 bases from J, with 12 bases between. The CDR3 nucleotides are TGCAGTGCTCTTCAGTGGGAGAATGAGCAGTTCTTC. It is translated as CSALQWENEQFF.

This clonotype was counted at least ten times. The chain combines TRBV20-1 with TRBJ2-1; no clear D gene. V dropped 3 bases and J dropped 4 bases, with 1 base sitting between them. The CDR3 is made up of 10 amino acids. Germline V gives CDR1 DFQATT, CDR2 SNEGSKA (reference sequence). This chain's CDR3 is CSASYNEQFF. In DNA, the CDR3 is TGCAGTGCTAGTTACAATGAGCAGTTCTTC.

The sample holds a few counts of this clonotype. The chain joins TRBV27 to TRBJ1-4, with D unclear. Germline V gene sequence: CDR1 MNHEY, CDR2 SMNVEV (reference sequence). Trimming stripped 8 bases from V and 4 bases from J, with 26 bases between. The CDR3 extends over 18 amino acids. In nucleotides, the CDR3 is TGTGCCAGCGGTGGAGGTAGAGATTTCAGTAACAATAATGAAAAACTGTTTTTT. The encoded protein is CASGGGRDFSNNNEKLFF.

V gene TRBV6-6 combines with J gene TRBJ1-2; no reliable D call. Germline-derived CDR1 and CDR2 are MNHNY and SVGAGI (reference sequence). The CDR3 is 15 amino acids. Trimming left V 0 bases short and J 0 bases short, with 8 bases between. This CDR3 reads CASSYSGMANYGYTF. The CDR3 DNA reads as TGTGCCAGCAGTTACTCGGGGATGGCTAACTATGGCTACACCTTC.

This clonotype came up a few times. The rearrangement links TRBV29-1 to TRBJ1-1, with a possible D match to TRBD1 (5 bases). This CDR3 is 14 amino acids long. Trimming cost V 1 base and J 3 bases, with 12 bases left between them. The V gene's germline CDR1 is SQVTM and CDR2 ANQGSEA. The CDR3 DNA is TGCAGCGTTGAAGTGCAGGGCGTGGACACTGAAGCTTTCTTT. Its translation: CSVEVQGVDTEAFF.